Below, one T cell receptor beta chain is given with its context. Its antigen is unknown. This record comes from a study of CD8+ T cells in alopecia areata. General study findings and limits: With tofacitinib ongoing, many expanded lesional clones persisted in both scalp and blood. With just one nonresponder, it is still uncertain whether baseline CD8+ expansion relates to response.

Trimming shortened V by 6 bases and J by 2 bases, and 10 bases separated the two germline ends. CDR1 is SGDLS and CDR2 is YYNGEE in the germline V gene. The CDR3 has 13 amino acids. Treatment noted: oral pan-JAK inhibitor, 5-10 mg twice daily. As part of sample collection, lesional scalp punch biopsies and peripheral blood were taken from alopecia areata patients. Extracted from the samples, RNA was reverse transcribed into cDNA to serve as the sequencing template. Generated by immunoSEQ multiplex PCR, the TCRdb table keeps only in-frame clones and is missing some. The sample includes around 290,000 clones, 55% to 70% of them seen just once.

The material was CD4+ T cells sorted from blood, obtained at week 24, from a patient treated with tofacitinib. This receptor was identified in a human donor with alopecia areata. This chain links TRBV9 with TRBJ2-3; a possible D gene is TRBD1 (5 bases). The CDR3 sequence: CASKRGDTDTQYF. DNA of the CDR3: TGTGCCAGCAAAAGGGGTGACACAGATACGCAGTATTTT. The complete variable domain, with remaining parts taken from reference TRBV9 and TRBJ2-3, reads DSGVTQTPKHLITATGQRVTLRCSPRSGDLSVYWYQQSLDQGLQFLIQYYNGEERAKGNILERFSAQQFPDLHSELNLSSLELGDSALYFCASKRGDTDTQYFGPGTRLTVL.